This T cell receptor (beta chain) came from a study of CD8+CD57+ T cells in acquired aplastic anemia. For the study at large: When averaged, DNA from sorted CD4+ and CD8+ cells came to 3.2 ug. Some 9.9 million reads were obtained on average for healthy donor CD4+ cells.

There are many counts of this clonotype. The antigen is unknown. Study-level results: Common to patients and controls were twenty-nine CD8+ CDR3 sequences. CD8+ Simpson's diversity did not differ significantly between patients and controls.

Genomic DNA templated the TCR beta VDJ and CDR3 profiling. From the reads, TCRdb called clonotypes with MiXCR, one entry per CDR3 protein. The table includes roughly 58,000 distinct CDR3 sequences, around 55% detected once. The receptor was isolated from a human donor in good health, serving as a control. The source material was sorted CD4+, CD8+, or CD8+CD57+ T cells (not recorded which) from PBMCs.

As DNA, the CDR3 is TGTGCCAGCAGGAGAGGGGCGGCGGGAGTGTACGAGCAGTACTTC. Translating it yields CASRRGAAGVYEQYF. The V call is TRBV27, the J call TRBJ2-7; TRBD2 agrees at 7 bases. The J segment lost 4 bases and the V segment lost 6 bases, leaving 12 bases of the junction unmatched. This CDR3 has 15 amino acids. Germline CDR1 is MNHEY and CDR2 is SMNVEV (reference sequence).